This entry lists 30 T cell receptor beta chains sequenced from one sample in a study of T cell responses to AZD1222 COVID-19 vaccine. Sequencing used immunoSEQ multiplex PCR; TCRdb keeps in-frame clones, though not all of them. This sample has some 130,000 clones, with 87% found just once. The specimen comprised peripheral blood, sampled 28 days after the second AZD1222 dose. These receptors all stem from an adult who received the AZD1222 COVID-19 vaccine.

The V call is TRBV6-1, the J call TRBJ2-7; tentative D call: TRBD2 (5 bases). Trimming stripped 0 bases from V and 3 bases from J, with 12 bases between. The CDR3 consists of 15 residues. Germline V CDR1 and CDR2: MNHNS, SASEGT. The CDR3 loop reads CASSEASGVLYEQYF. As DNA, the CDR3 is TGTGCCAGCAGTGAAGCGTCCGGGGTCCTCTACGAGCAGTACTTC.

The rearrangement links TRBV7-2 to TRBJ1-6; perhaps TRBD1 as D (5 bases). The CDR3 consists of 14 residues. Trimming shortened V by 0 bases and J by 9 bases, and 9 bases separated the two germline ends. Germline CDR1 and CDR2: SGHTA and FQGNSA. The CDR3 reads CASSLALRVSPLHF. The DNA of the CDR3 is TGTGCCAGCAGCTTAGCGCTCAGGGTTTCACCCCTCCACTTT.

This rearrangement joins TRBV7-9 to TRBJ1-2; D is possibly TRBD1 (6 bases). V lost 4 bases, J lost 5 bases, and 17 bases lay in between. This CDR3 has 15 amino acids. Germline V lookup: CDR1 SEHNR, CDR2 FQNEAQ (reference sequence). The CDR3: CASSSYREAGYGYTF. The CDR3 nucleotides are TGTGCCAGCAGCTCGTACAGGGAGGCAGGGTATGGCTACACCTTC.

The CDR3 nucleotides are TGTGCCTGGAGTGGACAGACCCTCTCTGGGGCCAACGTCCTGACTTTC. Translating it yields CAWSGQTLSGANVLTF. V usage is TRBV30 and J usage is TRBJ2-6; a weak D match, TRBD1 (5 bases). Trimming removed 1 base from V and 0 bases from J, with 10 bases in between. There are 16 residues in the CDR3. The germline gives CDR1 GTSNPN, CDR2 SVGIG (reference sequence).

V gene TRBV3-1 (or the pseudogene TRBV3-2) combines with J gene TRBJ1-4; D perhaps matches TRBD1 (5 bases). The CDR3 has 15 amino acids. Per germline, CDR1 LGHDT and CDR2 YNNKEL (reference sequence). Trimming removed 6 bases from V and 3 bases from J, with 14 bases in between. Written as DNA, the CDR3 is TGTGCCAGCAGGGGTTCGGGGGAACCTAATGAAAAACTGTTTTTT. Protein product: CASRGSGEPNEKLFF.

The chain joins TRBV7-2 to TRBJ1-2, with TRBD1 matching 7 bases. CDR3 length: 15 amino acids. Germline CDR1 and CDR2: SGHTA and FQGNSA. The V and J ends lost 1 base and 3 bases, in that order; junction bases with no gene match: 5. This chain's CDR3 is CASSLEGRGYYGYTF. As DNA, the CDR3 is TGTGCCAGCAGCTTAGAGGGCAGGGGGTACTATGGCTACACCTTC.

The CDR3 region has the DNA TGTGCCAGCAGTTTCGAGGGGGAGCAGTACTTC. Its protein product is CASSFEGEQYF. The rearrangement links TRBV12-3 or TRBV12-4 to TRBJ2-7; D possibly uses TRBD1 or TRBD2 (5 bases each). The CDR3 consists of 11 residues. The V gene lost 3 bases and the J gene lost 7 bases, with 7 bases spanning the gap.

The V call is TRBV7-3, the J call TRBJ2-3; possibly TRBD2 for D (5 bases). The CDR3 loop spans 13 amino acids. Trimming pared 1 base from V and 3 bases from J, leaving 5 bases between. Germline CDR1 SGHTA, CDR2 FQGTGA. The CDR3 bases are TGTGCCAGCAGCTTAAGCGGGACAGATACGCAGTATTTT. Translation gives CASSLSGTDTQYF. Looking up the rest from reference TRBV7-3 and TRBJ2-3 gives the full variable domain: GAGVSQTPSNKVTEKGKYVELRCDPISGHTALYWYRQSLGQGPEFLIYFQGTGAADDSGLPNDRFFAVRPEGSVSTLKIQRTERGDSAVYLCASSLSGTDTQYFGPGTRLTVL.

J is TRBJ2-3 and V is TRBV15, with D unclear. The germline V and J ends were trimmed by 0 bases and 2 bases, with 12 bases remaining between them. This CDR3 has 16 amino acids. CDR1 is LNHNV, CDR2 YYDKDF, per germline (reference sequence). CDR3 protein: CATSRDLGTNTDTQYF. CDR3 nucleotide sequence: TGTGCCACCAGCAGAGATTTGGGAACTAACACAGATACGCAGTATTTT.

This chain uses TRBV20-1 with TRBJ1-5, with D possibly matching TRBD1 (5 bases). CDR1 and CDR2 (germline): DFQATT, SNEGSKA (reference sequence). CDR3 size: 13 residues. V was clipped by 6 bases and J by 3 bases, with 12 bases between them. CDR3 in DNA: TGCAGTGCCAGTCGGGGGAACAATCAGCCCCAGCATTTT. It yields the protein CSASRGNNQPQHF.

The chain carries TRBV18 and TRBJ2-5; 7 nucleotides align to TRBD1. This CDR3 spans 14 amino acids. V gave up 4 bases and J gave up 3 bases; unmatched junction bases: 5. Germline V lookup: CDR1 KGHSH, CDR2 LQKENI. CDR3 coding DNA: TGTGCCAGCTCACACGCCGGGACAGAAGAGACCCAGTACTTC. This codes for CASSHAGTEETQYF.

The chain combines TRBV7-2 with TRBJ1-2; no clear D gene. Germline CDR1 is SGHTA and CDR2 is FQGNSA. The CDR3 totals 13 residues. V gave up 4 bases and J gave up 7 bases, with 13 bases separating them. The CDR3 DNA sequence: TGTGCCAGCAGCTCGACCTGGGAGGCTGGCTACACCTTC. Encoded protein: CASSSTWEAGYTF. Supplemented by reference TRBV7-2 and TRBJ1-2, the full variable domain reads GAGVSQSPSNKVTEKGKDVELRCDPISGHTALYWYRQSLGQGLEFLIYFQGNSAPDKSGLPSDRFSAERTGGSVSTLTIQRTQQEDSAVYLCASSSTWEAGYTFGSGTRLTVV.

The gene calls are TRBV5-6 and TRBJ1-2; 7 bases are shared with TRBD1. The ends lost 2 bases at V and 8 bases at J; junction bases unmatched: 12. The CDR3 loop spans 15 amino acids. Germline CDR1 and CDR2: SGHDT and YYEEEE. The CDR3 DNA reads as TGTGCCAGCAGCTTTGACCGGAGACAGGGCCCGGGCTACACCTTC. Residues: CASSFDRRQGPGYTF.

This chain's CDR3 is CASSPTWGLPETQYF. The CDR3 bases are TGTGCCAGCTCACCCACATGGGGACTACCAGAGACCCAGTACTTC. The chain carries TRBV18 and TRBJ2-5, with TRBD2 matching over 7 bases. Germline loops: CDR1 KGHSH, CDR2 LQKENI. J was trimmed by 4 bases and V by 3 bases; bases with no gene match: 8. CDR3 size: 15 residues.

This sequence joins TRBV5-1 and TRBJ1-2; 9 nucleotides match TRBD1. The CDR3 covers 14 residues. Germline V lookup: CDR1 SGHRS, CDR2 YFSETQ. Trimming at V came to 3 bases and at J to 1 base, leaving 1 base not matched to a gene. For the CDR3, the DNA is TGCGCCAGCAGCTCGACAGGGGGTAACTATGGCTACACCTTC. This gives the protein CASSSTGGNYGYTF.

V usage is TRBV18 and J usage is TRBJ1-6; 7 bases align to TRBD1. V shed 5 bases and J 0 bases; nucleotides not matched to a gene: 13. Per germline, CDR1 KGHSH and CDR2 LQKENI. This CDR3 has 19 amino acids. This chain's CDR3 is CASSATATGSFSYNSPLHF. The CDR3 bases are TGTGCCAGCTCAGCCACCGCGACAGGGTCTTTCTCCTATAATTCACCCCTCCACTTT.

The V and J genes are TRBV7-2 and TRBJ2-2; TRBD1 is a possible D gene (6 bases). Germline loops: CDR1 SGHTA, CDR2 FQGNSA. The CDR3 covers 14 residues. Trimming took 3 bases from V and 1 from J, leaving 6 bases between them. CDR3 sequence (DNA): TGTGCCAGCAGCTTGACAGGGAACACCGGGGAGCTGTTTTTT. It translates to CASSLTGNTGELFF.

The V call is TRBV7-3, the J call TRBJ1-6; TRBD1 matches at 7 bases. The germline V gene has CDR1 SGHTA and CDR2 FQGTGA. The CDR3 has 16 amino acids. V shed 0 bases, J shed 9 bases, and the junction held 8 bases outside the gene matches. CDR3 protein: CASSLTPDRVRSPLHF. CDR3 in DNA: TGTGCCAGCAGCTTAACGCCCGACAGGGTTCGTTCACCCCTCCACTTT.

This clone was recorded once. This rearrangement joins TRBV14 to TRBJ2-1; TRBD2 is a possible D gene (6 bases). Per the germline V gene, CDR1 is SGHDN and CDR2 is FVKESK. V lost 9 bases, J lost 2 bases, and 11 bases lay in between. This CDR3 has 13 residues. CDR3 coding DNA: TGTGCCAGGTTAGGAGGGGCCTACAATGAGCAGTTCTTC. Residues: CARLGGAYNEQFF.

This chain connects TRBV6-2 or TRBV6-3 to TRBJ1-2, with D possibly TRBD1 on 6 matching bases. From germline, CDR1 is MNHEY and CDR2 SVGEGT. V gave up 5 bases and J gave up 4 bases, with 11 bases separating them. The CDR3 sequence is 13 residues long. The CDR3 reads CASSLQGVYGYTF. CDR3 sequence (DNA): TGTGCCAGCAGTCTACAGGGCGTCTATGGCTACACCTTC.

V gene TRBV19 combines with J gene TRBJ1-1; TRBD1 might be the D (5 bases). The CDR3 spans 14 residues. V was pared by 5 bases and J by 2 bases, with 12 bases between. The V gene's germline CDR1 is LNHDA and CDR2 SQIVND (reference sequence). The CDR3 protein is CASSPGPRNTEAFF. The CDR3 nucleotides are TGTGCCAGTAGTCCGGGACCGAGAAACACTGAAGCTTTCTTT.

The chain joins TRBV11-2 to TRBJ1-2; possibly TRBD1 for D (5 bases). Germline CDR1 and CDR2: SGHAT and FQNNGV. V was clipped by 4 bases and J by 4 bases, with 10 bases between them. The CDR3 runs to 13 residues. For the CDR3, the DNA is TGTGCCAGCAGCTCGGGACCGGTCTATGGCTACACCTTC. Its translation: CASSSGPVYGYTF.

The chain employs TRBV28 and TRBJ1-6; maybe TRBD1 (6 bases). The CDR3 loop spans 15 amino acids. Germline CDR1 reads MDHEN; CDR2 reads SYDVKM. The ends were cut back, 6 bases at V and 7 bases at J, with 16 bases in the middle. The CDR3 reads CASRPAQGQNSPLHF. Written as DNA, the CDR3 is TGTGCCAGCAGGCCCGCACAGGGTCAAAATTCACCCCTCCACTTT.

In nucleotides, the CDR3 is TGTGCCAGTAGTATATATTCGGGCTATGGCTACACCTTC. It specifies CASSIYSGYGYTF. The chain has TRBV19 and TRBJ1-2; D call uncertain. CDR1 is LNHDA and CDR2 is SQIVND in the germline V gene (reference sequence). The CDR3 has 13 amino acids. V dropped 2 bases and J dropped 4 bases, with 8 bases sitting between them. Together with reference TRBV19 and TRBJ1-2, the CDR3 gives the full variable domain: DGGITQSPKYLFRKEGQNVTLSCEQNLNHDAMYWYRQDPGQGLRLIYYSQIVNDFQKGDIAEGYSVSREKKESFPLTVTSAQKNPTAFYLCASSIYSGYGYTFGSGTRLTVV.

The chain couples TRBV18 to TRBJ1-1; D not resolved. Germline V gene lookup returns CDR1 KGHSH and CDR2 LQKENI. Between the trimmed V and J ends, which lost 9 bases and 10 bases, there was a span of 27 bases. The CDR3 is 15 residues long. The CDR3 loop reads CASSPSGDRTPPAFF. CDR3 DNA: TGTGCCAGTTCTCCCAGCGGCGACCGCACCCCTCCAGCTTTCTTT. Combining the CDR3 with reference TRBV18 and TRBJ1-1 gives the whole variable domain NAGVMQNPRHLVRRRGQEARLRCSPMKGHSHVYWYRQLPEEGLKFMVYLQKENIIDESGMPKERFSAEFPKEGPSILRIQQVVRGDSAAYFCASSPSGDRTPPAFFGQGTRLTVV.

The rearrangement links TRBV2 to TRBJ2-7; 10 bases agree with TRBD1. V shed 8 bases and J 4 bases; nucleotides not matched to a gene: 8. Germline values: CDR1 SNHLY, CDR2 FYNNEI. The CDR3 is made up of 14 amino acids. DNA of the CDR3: TGTGCCAGCGTCACGGGACAGGGGCATTACGAGCAGTACTTC. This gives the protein CASVTGQGHYEQYF.

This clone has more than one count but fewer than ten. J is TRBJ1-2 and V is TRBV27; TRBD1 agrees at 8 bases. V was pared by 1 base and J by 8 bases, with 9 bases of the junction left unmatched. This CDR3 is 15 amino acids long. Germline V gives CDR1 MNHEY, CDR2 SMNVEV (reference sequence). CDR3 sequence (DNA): TGTGCCAGCAGTTTATTCCGCGCAGGGGGCGGCGGCTACACCTTC. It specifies CASSLFRAGGGGYTF.

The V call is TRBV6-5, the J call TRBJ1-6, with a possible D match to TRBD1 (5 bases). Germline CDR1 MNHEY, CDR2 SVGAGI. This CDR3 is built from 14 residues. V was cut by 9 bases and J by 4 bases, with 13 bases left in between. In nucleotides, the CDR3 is TGTGCCAGTTCGACTTGGGGGTATAATTCACCCCTCCACTTT. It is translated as CASSTWGYNSPLHF.

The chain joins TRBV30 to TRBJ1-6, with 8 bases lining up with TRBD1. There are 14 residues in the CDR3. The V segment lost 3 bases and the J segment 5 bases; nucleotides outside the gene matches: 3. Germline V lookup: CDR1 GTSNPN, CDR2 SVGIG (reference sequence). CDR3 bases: TGTGCCTGGAGCGCGGGACAGGATAATTCACCCCTCCACTTT. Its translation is CAWSAGQDNSPLHF.

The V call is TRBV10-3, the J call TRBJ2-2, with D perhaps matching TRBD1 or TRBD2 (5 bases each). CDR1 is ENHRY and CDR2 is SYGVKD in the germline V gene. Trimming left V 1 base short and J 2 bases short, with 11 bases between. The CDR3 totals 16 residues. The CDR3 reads CAISELGVVNTGELFF. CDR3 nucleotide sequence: TGTGCCATCAGTGAGTTGGGGGTGGTCAACACCGGGGAGCTGTTTTTT.